The present T cell receptor (beta chain) was sequenced within a study of cytomegalovirus exposure and HLA in healthy donors. Regarding the study as a whole: A later analysis found TCR association rates differed by HLA locus, highest for DRB1 and lowest for HLA-C. Researchers reported in a later analysis that a missense DCLRE1C variant was tied to TCR beta V- and J-gene trimming. While the bulk of TCR sequences proved rare, some public TCRs turned up in many donors.

Samples came from healthy bone marrow donors. With regard to this clone: What it binds is not known.

The CDR3 runs 16 residues. With 4 bases removed from V and 1 base from J, the gap between germline ends came to 16 bases. Germline CDR1 MNHNY, CDR2 SVGAGI (reference sequence). This PCR relied on a set of 60 Vbeta primers and 13 Jbeta primers. Profiling relied on immunoSEQ multiplex PCR, and the TCRdb table lists in-frame clones only, not all of them. The data show 150,000 to 200,000 clones, 60% to 80% seen once. The sample consisted of PBMCs. The sequence was collected from a male donor in good health and CMV-seronegative. The chain is built from TRBV6-6 and TRBJ1-2; D is unclear. The CDR3 DNA reads as TGTGCCAGCAGTTCCCTTCTGGACTGGAATAACTATGGCTACACCTTC. Encoded protein: CASSSLLDWNNYGYTF.